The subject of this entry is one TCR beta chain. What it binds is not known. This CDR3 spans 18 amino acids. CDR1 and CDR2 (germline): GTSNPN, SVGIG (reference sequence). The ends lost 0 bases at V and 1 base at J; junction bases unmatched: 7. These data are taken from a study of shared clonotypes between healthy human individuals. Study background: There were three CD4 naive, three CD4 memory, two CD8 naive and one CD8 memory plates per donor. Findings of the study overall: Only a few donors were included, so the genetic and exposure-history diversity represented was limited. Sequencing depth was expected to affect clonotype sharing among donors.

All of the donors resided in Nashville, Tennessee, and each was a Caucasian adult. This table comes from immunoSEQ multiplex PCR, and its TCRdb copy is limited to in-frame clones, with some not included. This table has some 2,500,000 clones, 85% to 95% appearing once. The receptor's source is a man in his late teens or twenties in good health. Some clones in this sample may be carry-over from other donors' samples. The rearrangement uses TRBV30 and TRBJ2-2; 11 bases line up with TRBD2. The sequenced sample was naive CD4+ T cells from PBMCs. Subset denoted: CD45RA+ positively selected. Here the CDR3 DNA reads TGTGCCTGGAGTGTACGGCGTAGCGGGAGGGTGAACACCGGGGAGCTGTTTTTT. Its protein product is CAWSVRRSGRVNTGELFF.